This TCR beta chain was found in a study of shared clonotypes between healthy human individuals (dated by TCRdb to between 2020 and 2021). Regarding the study in general: A few men and two women, aged 18 to 49 years, made up the cohort. To estimate repertoire size and how much clonotype sharing occurs between individuals, the study deeply sequenced the blood TCR repertoires of about 5 healthy adults. Between about 0.94 and 10 billion PBMCs per donor were obtained by leukapheresis. To increase sequencing depth and limit assay-specific biases, TCR repertoire library preparation and sequencing were carried out by different laboratories using diverse techniques. For each donor, CD4 naive and CD4 memory were each run on three plates, CD8 naive on two plates, and CD8 memory on one plate. General conclusions and limits of the study: Clonotypes shared by all four sorted-subset donors showed higher generation probabilities than non-shared clonotypes. The small number of donors limited the genetic and exposure-history diversity represented. Sampling was restricted to blood, and TCR repertoires in tissues likely differ from the TCR repertoires found in blood. Estimated clonotype richness was generally larger for naive than for memory subsets. Based on pairwise subsampling, the degree of clonotype sharing among donors was expected to be affected by sequencing depth. Even with the large sequencing depth, rarefaction of the sorted-subset datasets indicated that sequencing was incomplete. Across a handful of donors, approximately 5% of naive CD4, roughly 3.5% of naive CD8, around 2.5% of memory CD4, and roughly 0.41% of memory CD8 clonotypes were shared.

CD8 naive samples were CD45RO-negative cells positively selected for CCR7, giving a CD45RA+CCR7+ population that excluded TemRA cells. The donors were healthy, HIV-negative adults with no recently reported acute infections or vaccinations. All donors were Caucasian adults living in Nashville, Tennessee, USA. Blood was collected by leukapheresis, and PBMCs were isolated by Ficoll-Histopaque density gradient centrifugation and then cryopreserved in liquid nitrogen vapor phase. Analytical flow cytometry was used to check the purity and quantity of each magnetically sorted T cell population. From each sorted fraction, genomic DNA was isolated and quantified by UV absorbance on a Nanodrop 2000c. TCR CDR3 regions were amplified from genomic DNA by multiplex PCR using the deep immunoSEQ assay. Genomic DNA extracted from each cell subset was distributed evenly over all wells of several immunoSEQ 96-well plates, and each plate served as one replicate. For sorted subsets, 200 to 250 ng of genomic DNA, equivalent to roughly 33,000 T cell genomes, went into each replicate PCR. Purified libraries were quantified with a Qubit 3.0 fluorometer, sized on a Bioanalyzer 2100, and re-quantified with the KAPA Library Quantification kit. Every immunoSEQ 96-well plate was sequenced on a separate single-read 150-cycle Illumina NextSeq 550 flow cell. The authors processed their data as follows. Because the immunoSEQ output included only junctional sequences and no quality scores, the filtering could not be the same as the filtering used for full-length reads. Sequences were annotated with PyIR, a Python wrapper for IgBLAST v1.9, using IMGT germline references to assign V/J genes and CDR3. Reads with weak V/J assignments (E-value above 1e-6), missing CDR3, stop codons, out-of-frame junctions, or ambiguous translated residues were removed. A V3J clonotype was defined by an identical inferred V gene, J gene, and CDR3 amino acid sequence. The percentage overlap between two repertoires was calculated by dividing the number of shared unique clonotypes by the size of the smaller repertoire. Richness of each repertoire was evaluated using RTK rarefaction, the Chao1 estimator, and Recon v2.1 estimates of unobserved clonotypes. Generation probabilities for all TCRbeta clonotypes obtained by the gDNA method from a handful of donors were computed using OLGA. TCRdb mirrors the immuneACCESS table, restricted to in-frame sequences. Some clones are absent from its copies; in checked studies, under half trace to an unresolved V gene, and the reason for the others is unknown. The V and J calls and clone size come from that table; D and trimming were worked out from the DNA. A total of about 1,900,000 clones appear in this sample, around 96% of them only once. The leading ten clones occupy 1.2% of the sample.

On this clone itself: What this receptor recognizes is not known. Base-call qualities are not available, and no considerably larger clone is one nucleotide away.

Its CDR3 holds 16 amino acids, cysteine through phenylalanine. The retained sequence is limited to the CDR3, 48 bases, with the frame set at the first base. Specimen: naive CD8+ T cells sorted from blood. The cell subset or site label, read with the paper, signifies: CD45RA+CCR7+. This TCR derives from a man between 18 and 35 years old in good health. The chain is encoded by TRBV21-1 joined to TRBJ1-2. TRBV21-1 counts as a pseudogene. The sequenced DNA: TGTGCCAGCAGCATACCGGGACTCCAGCGGGATTATGGCTACACCTTC. Translation gives CASSIPGLQRDYGYTF.